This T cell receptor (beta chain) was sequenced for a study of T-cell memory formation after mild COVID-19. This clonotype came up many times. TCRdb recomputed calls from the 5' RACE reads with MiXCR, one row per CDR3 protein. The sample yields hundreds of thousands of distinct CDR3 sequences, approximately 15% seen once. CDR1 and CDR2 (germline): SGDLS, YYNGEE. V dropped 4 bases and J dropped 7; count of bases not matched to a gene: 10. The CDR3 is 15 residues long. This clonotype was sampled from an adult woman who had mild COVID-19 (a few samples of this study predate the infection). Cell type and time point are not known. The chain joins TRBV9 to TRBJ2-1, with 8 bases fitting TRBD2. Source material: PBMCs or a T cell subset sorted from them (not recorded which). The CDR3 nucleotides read TGTGCCAGCAGCATTACGGGAGGGCCGTTGAATGAGCAGTTCTTC. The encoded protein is CASSITGGPLNEQFF.